A selection of T cell receptor beta chains follows, all from one sample in a study of cytomegalovirus exposure and HLA in healthy donors. The method was immunoSEQ multiplex PCR; TCRdb's version includes in-frame clones alone and lacks a portion of them. The sample includes 90,000 or so clones, just under 75% of them seen just once. Sequences were obtained from PBMCs. The source of these receptors is a man aged 55-75 years in good health and CMV-seronegative. CDR3s include the opening cysteine and the closing phenylalanine or tryptophan. D genes are given only for firm matches. Expanded clones are given a class, and other clones once, few, many or no size at all.

d_gene	v_gene	abundance	j_gene	CDR3aa
.	TRBV2	.	TRBJ1-1	CASSEVQAGVAFF
TRBD1	TRBV7-8	.	TRBJ2-7	CASRLTGTGTYEQYF
TRBD1	TRBV11-3	.	TRBJ2-2	CASSTGQGDTGELFF
.	TRBV14	.	TRBJ2-2	CASSRGFGTGELFF
.	TRBV5-8	.	TRBJ2-1	CASSLRSSSYNEQFF
TRBD1	TRBV6-1	.	TRBJ1-2	CASSDPGQGSYGYTF
TRBD2	TRBV9	.	TRBJ2-1	CASRGTSGEGEQFF
.	TRBV7-3	.	TRBJ2-2	CASSSANSGGELFF
.	TRBV25-1	.	TRBJ2-5	CASSEYFPPHLVGGQYF
.	TRBV5-4	.	TRBJ2-3	CASSPRRASDTQYF
TRBD2	TRBV2	.	TRBJ2-3	CASSERAGGADTQYF
.	TRBV5-1	.	TRBJ2-2	CASSLVAGTAGTGELFF
.	TRBV11-1	.	TRBJ1-2	CASSLTMTDAWGYTF
.	TRBV19	.	TRBJ1-2	CASSILKLEGYTF
TRBD1	TRBV7-2	.	.	CASSVGQSYEQYF
.	TRBV18	.	TRBJ2-3	CASSMRFTDTQYF
TRBD1	TRBV5-1	.	TRBJ1-1	CASSPDGQGNTEAFF
TRBD2	TRBV5-4	.	TRBJ2-1	CASRGLAGGRYEQFF
.	TRBV29-1	.	TRBJ1-2	CSVGQDYGYTF
TRBD1	TRBV4-1	.	TRBJ2-7	CASSQAGQVFEQYF
TRBD2	TRBV5-1	.	TRBJ2-3	CASSLSRGLAGGTDTQYF
.	TRBV5-1	.	.	CASSPDRGPSYEQYF
TRBD2	TRBV7-6	.	TRBJ2-1	CASSLGVAGALSYNEQFF
.	TRBV2	.	TRBJ2-1	CATDPGWAGSNEQFF
TRBD1	TRBV5-1	.	TRBJ2-7	CASSLGGQTYEQYF
.	TRBV7-6	.	TRBJ2-5	CASSDFMETQYF
.	TRBV6-6	few	TRBJ2-7	CASSGIYEQYF
.	TRBV7-7	.	TRBJ2-3	CASSPVLRSSSDTQYF
TRBD2	TRBV2	.	TRBJ2-1	CASSLSGGGNYNEQFF
TRBD1	TRBV5-1	.	TRBJ1-4	CASSRDSTATNEKLFF
.	TRBV12-5	.	TRBJ2-2	CASGGRGNRDNTGELFF
.	TRBV12-5	.	TRBJ2-7	CASGLVTGRQYF
.	TRBV28	few	TRBJ1-2	CASSSRDFIRRGYTF
TRBD2	TRBV11-2	.	TRBJ2-1	CASSLGRGGRLDEQFF
.	TRBV21-1	.	TRBJ1-3	CASSKGRGGVNTIYF
.	TRBV11-2	.	TRBJ2-3	CASSRNAGGTSTDTQYF
TRBD1	TRBV15	few	TRBJ1-2	CATSRDDLGTGGDGYTF
TRBD2	TRBV4-1	once	TRBJ2-1	CASSQRTSGGASSYNEQFF
TRBD2	TRBV5-1	.	TRBJ2-1	CASSLGPSGAAYNEQFF
.	TRBV30	.	TRBJ1-5	CAWSLTVSNQPQHF